The 30 T cell receptor beta chains given below trace back to one sample, sequenced in a study of shared clonotypes between healthy human individuals. The method was immunoSEQ multiplex PCR; TCRdb's version includes in-frame clones alone and lacks a portion of them. The data contain about 2.3 million clones, about nine tenths of them singletons. Input material: naive CD4+ T cells from PBMCs. Noted subset: CD45RA+ positively selected. The receptors come from a man aged 18-30 years in good health. Some clones in this sample may be carry-over from other donors' samples.

The rearrangement joins TRBV28 to TRBJ2-1; D remains unclear. Trimming cost V 4 bases and J 16 bases, with 14 bases left between them. CDR1 is MDHEN, CDR2 SYDVKM, per germline. The CDR3 is made up of 11 amino acids. The CDR3 loop is CASSSAHPQFF. DNA of the CDR3: TGTGCCAGCAGTTCTGCACACCCCCAATTCTTC.

The chain joins TRBV18 to TRBJ2-1, with TRBD2 identical over 7 bases. The CDR3 has 20 amino acids. V trimming: 0 bases; J trimming: 8 bases; junction bases outside the gene matches: 22. Germline V gene sequence: CDR1 KGHSH, CDR2 LQKENI. CDR3 loop: CASSPPPGLWASGLQYEQFF. For the CDR3, the DNA is TGTGCCAGCTCACCACCCCCGGGTTTATGGGCTAGCGGTCTTCAATATGAGCAGTTCTTC.

Concerning this clone: Other nucleotide sequences in the sample specify the same CDR3. V is TRBV7-3 and J is TRBJ2-3; no reliable D call. V shed 2 bases and J shed 3 bases, with 3 bases lying between them. This CDR3 region has 12 residues. The germline V gene encodes CDR1 SGHTA and CDR2 FQGTGA. The CDR3 region has the DNA TGTGCCAGCAGCTTAGGAACAGATACGCAGTATTTT. This translates into CASSLGTDTQYF.

The table lists this clone with a count of one. This chain joins TRBV4-1 and TRBJ2-2; 7 nucleotides line up with TRBD1. This CDR3 is 14 amino acids long. CDR1 and CDR2 from the germline V gene are MGHRA and YSYEKL. V lost 1 base and J lost 6; bases outside the gene matches: 2. CDR3 sequence (DNA): TGCGCCAGCAGCCAAGGGGACAGCCCCGGGGAGCTGTTTTTT. Amino acid sequence: CASSQGDSPGELFF.

V usage is TRBV9 and J usage is TRBJ2-1, with D possibly TRBD1 on 6 matching bases. This CDR3 region has 16 residues. V shed 0 bases and J shed 10 bases, with 20 bases lying between them. Germline V CDR1 and CDR2: SGDLS, YYNGEE. The CDR3 here is CASSVATGSLQKEQFF. CDR3 sequence (DNA): TGTGCCAGCAGCGTAGCTACAGGGTCCCTTCAGAAGGAGCAGTTCTTC. Looking up the rest from reference TRBV9 and TRBJ2-1 gives the full variable domain: DSGVTQTPKHLITATGQRVTLRCSPRSGDLSVYWYQQSLDQGLQFLIQYYNGEERAKGNILERFSAQQFPDLHSELNLSSLELGDSALYFCASSVATGSLQKEQFFGPGTRLTVL.

This sequence joins TRBV10-3 and TRBJ2-5, with TRBD2 identical over 14 bases. Germline values: CDR1 ENHRY, CDR2 SYGVKD. CDR3 length equals 17 residues. The V segment lost 5 bases and the J segment 4 bases; nucleotides outside the gene matches: 9. CDR3 sequence: CAISSGTSGSMSETQYF. CDR3 nucleotide sequence: TGTGCCATCAGTTCCGGGACTAGCGGGAGTATGTCAGAGACCCAGTACTTC.

The chain recombines TRBV29-1 with TRBJ1-1; 11 nucleotides match TRBD1. This CDR3 has 16 amino acids. The germline V gene has CDR1 SQVTM and CDR2 ANQGSEA. Trimming at V came to 3 bases and at J to 3 bases, leaving 9 bases not matched to a gene. The CDR3: CSVDRTGGDGDTEAFF. The CDR3 region has the DNA TGCAGCGTTGATAGGACAGGGGGCGACGGTGACACTGAAGCTTTCTTT.

The V call is TRBV29-1, the J call TRBJ2-7; 13 bases align to TRBD2. The CDR3 has 17 amino acids. J was trimmed by 1 base and V by 7 bases; bases with no gene match: 13. Germline V gives CDR1 SQVTM, CDR2 ANQGSEA. The CDR3 DNA sequence: TGCAGCGCAACGGGACTAGCGGGAATTCTTGGTTCCTACGAGCAGTACTTC. Translation gives CSATGLAGILGSYEQYF.

This chain links TRBV2 with TRBJ2-5; D gene uncertain. Per the germline V gene, CDR1 is SNHLY and CDR2 is FYNNEI. V was trimmed by 7 bases and J by 5 bases, leaving 8 bases between them. This CDR3 is built from 11 residues. The CDR3 protein is CASTLRETQYF. CDR3 in DNA: TGTGCCAGCACACTGAGGGAGACCCAGTACTTC. Full variable domain (outside the CDR3, taken from reference TRBV2 and TRBJ2-5): EPEVTQTPSHQVTQMGQEVILRCVPISNHLYFYWYRQILGQKVEFLVSFYNNEISEKSEIFDDQFSVERPDGSNFTLKIRSTKLEDSAMYFCASTLRETQYFGPGTRLLVL.

The rearrangement links TRBV11-1 to TRBJ2-6, with 7 bases matching TRBD1. The V gene end was trimmed by 5 bases and the J gene end by 1 base; junction bases not matched to a gene: 2. This CDR3 contains 15 residues. Looked up from germline, CDR1 is SGHAT and CDR2 is FQDESV (reference sequence). The CDR3 sequence: CASSPRGSGANVLTF. CDR3 bases: TGTGCCAGCAGCCCCAGGGGGTCTGGGGCCAACGTCCTGACTTTC.

The chain combines TRBV11-2 with TRBJ2-7; D remains unclear. The V and J ends lost 5 bases and 6 bases respectively, with 8 bases between them. This CDR3 is 11 amino acids long. Germline CDR1 reads SGHAT; CDR2 reads FQNNGV. Written as DNA, the CDR3 is TGTGCCAGCAGCCCCTACTTCGAGCAGTACTTC. Residues: CASSPYFEQYF.

The chain combines TRBV9 with TRBJ2-7, with TRBD1 as a possible D gene (5 bases). V was cut by 0 bases and J by 0 bases, with 10 bases left in between. CDR1 SGDLS and CDR2 YYNGEE come from the germline V gene. The CDR3 spans 15 residues. The CDR3 DNA follows: TGTGCCAGCAGCGTAGCGGACGGACACTCCTACGAGCAGTACTTC. It is translated as CASSVADGHSYEQYF. Variable domain in full (rest from reference TRBV9 and TRBJ2-7): DSGVTQTPKHLITATGQRVTLRCSPRSGDLSVYWYQQSLDQGLQFLIQYYNGEERAKGNILERFSAQQFPDLHSELNLSSLELGDSALYFCASSVADGHSYEQYFGPGTRLTVT.

V gene TRBV15 combines with J gene TRBJ2-1; 8 nucleotides match TRBD2. Germline CDR1 reads LNHNV; CDR2 reads YYDKDF (reference sequence). Trimming at V came to 3 bases and at J to 4 bases, leaving 8 bases not matched to a gene. This CDR3 is built from 16 residues. Written as DNA, the CDR3 is TGTGCCACCAGCAGGCTGAGGGGCGGGAGGTACAATGAGCAGTTCTTC. It codes for CATSRLRGGRYNEQFF. The full variable domain, in which reference TRBV15 and TRBJ2-1 provide the parts outside the CDR3, is DAMVIQNPRYQVTQFGKPVTLSCSQTLNHNVMYWYQQKSSQAPKLLFHYYDKDFNNEADTPDNFQSRRPNTSFCFLDIRSPGLGDTAMYLCATSRLRGGRYNEQFFGPGTRLTVL.

This clone has only one observation. This chain connects TRBV2 to TRBJ1-6; D unresolved. V shed 5 bases and J shed 6 bases, with 11 bases lying between them. The CDR3 has 14 residues. CDR1 and CDR2 (germline): SNHLY, FYNNEI. CDR3 DNA sequence: TGTGCCAGCAGTAACACTGTGTCTAATTCACCCCTCCACTTT. Amino acid sequence: CASSNTVSNSPLHF.

The V and J genes are TRBV9 and TRBJ2-1, with D possibly matching TRBD2 (5 bases). The CDR3 is 16 residues long. V was trimmed by 4 bases and J by 0 bases, leaving 14 bases between them. Germline-derived CDR1 and CDR2 are SGDLS and YYNGEE. Here the CDR3 reads CASSFRTRSSYNEQFF. CDR3 in DNA: TGTGCCAGCAGCTTCCGAACTAGGAGCTCCTACAATGAGCAGTTCTTC.

This clone was observed a single time. This chain joins TRBV18 and TRBJ2-7; D unclear. Deletions cut 3 bases from V and 4 bases from J, with 16 bases between. This CDR3 region has 15 residues. The germline V gene has CDR1 KGHSH and CDR2 LQKENI. CDR3 protein: CASSPTNGAGYEQYF. In DNA form, the CDR3 reads TGTGCCAGCTCACCTACTAACGGCGCCGGGTACGAGCAGTACTTC.

This chain links TRBV5-8 with TRBJ2-1; D possibly matches TRBD1 or TRBD2 (5 bases each). Germline V gene lookup returns CDR1 SGHTS and CDR2 YDEGEE. The ends were cut back, 5 bases at V and 7 bases at J, with 10 bases in the middle. The length of the CDR3 is 12 residues. In DNA, the CDR3 is TGTGCCAGCAGAAGGGACCAGAATGAGCAGTTCTTC. This gives the protein CASRRDQNEQFF.

The chain recombines TRBV19 with TRBJ2-5; 8 positions agree with TRBD1. The CDR3 is 14 amino acids. Losses at the gene ends were 5 bases for V and 0 bases for J; bases not matched to a gene: 2. Germline V gene lookup returns CDR1 LNHDA and CDR2 SQIVND (reference sequence). CDR3 loop: CASSGQGYQETQYF. CDR3 nucleotides: TGTGCCAGTAGTGGACAGGGATACCAAGAGACCCAGTACTTC.

The chain couples TRBV6-5 to TRBJ2-7; 7 bases line up with TRBD1. The CDR3 length is 15 residues. The trim removed 4 bases at V and 0 bases at J, leaving 6 bases unmatched. Germline CDR1 MNHEY, CDR2 SVGAGI. CDR3 loop: CASSSDRINSYEQYF. CDR3 DNA sequence: TGTGCCAGCAGTTCGGACAGGATAAACTCCTACGAGCAGTACTTC.

Remarks on this clone: Other nucleotide sequences from this sample produce the same CDR3. The genes are TRBV18 and TRBJ1-1; unclear D gene. V was cut by 2 bases and J by 3 bases, with 7 bases left in between. This CDR3 comprises 13 residues. Germline V gene lookup returns CDR1 KGHSH and CDR2 LQKENI. The CDR3 sequence: CASSPTTDTEAFF. In DNA form, the CDR3 reads TGTGCCAGCTCACCAACTACCGACACTGAAGCTTTCTTT.

The V and J genes are TRBV6-6 and TRBJ2-5; 12 nucleotides agree with TRBD1. The CDR3 consists of 15 residues. J gave up 5 bases and V 4 bases, and 5 bases lay outside the gene matches. Germline V gene lookup returns CDR1 MNHNY and CDR2 SVGAGI (reference sequence). The CDR3 coding sequence is TGTGCCAGCAGTTTGGGACAGGGGGCGAGGGAGACCCAGTACTTC. Its protein is CASSLGQGARETQYF.

The chain uses TRBV4-1 and TRBJ1-5, with 7 positions matching TRBD1. V dropped 4 bases and J dropped 0; count of bases not matched to a gene: 15. There are 19 residues in the CDR3. Germline V gene lookup returns CDR1 MGHRA and CDR2 YSYEKL. The CDR3 nucleotides read TGCGCCAGCAGCCGACACCCGGGGCAGGGGGGTTATAGCAATCAGCCCCAGCATTTT. The encoded protein is CASSRHPGQGGYSNQPQHF.

V is TRBV27 and J is TRBJ2-5, with TRBD2 identical over 7 bases. V shed 2 bases and J 4 bases; nucleotides not matched to a gene: 4. The CDR3 covers 14 residues. CDR1 MNHEY and CDR2 SMNVEV come from the germline V gene (reference sequence). As DNA, the CDR3 is TGTGCCAGCAGTTTAATTTGGGGGGGAGAGACCCAGTACTTC. It yields the protein CASSLIWGGETQYF.

Only one count was recorded for this clone. The V gene is TRBV7-7, the J gene TRBJ2-5; no firm D call. The CDR3 is 18 amino acids. V was cut by 1 base and J by 1 base, with 19 bases left in between. CDR1 and CDR2 (germline): SSHAT, FNYEAQ (reference sequence). CDR3 amino acids: CASSLESAVLPSQETQYF. DNA for the CDR3: TGTGCCAGCAGCTTAGAGTCGGCGGTCCTCCCTTCCCAAGAGACCCAGTACTTC.

V is TRBV14 and J is TRBJ2-2, with D maybe TRBD1 (5 bases). There are 15 residues in the CDR3. The germline V gene encodes CDR1 SGHDN and CDR2 FVKESK. The V gene lost 4 bases and the J gene lost 1 base, with 10 bases spanning the gap. The CDR3 DNA reads TGTGCCAGCAGCCCCCAGACAGAGAACACCGGGGAGCTGTTTTTT. Translation: CASSPQTENTGELFF.

This rearrangement joins TRBV28 to TRBJ2-1; D may be TRBD2 (6 bases). This CDR3 has 15 residues. CDR1 is MDHEN, CDR2 SYDVKM, per germline. The V and J ends lost 2 bases and 5 bases respectively, with 13 bases between them. The DNA for the CDR3 is TGTGCCAGCAGTTTAGGAATCCGGGGGAACAATGAGCAGTTCTTC. Its protein product is CASSLGIRGNNEQFF.

The chain employs TRBV2 and TRBJ2-1; 7 bases fit TRBD1. CDR1 SNHLY and CDR2 FYNNEI come from the germline V gene. V dropped 4 bases and J dropped 6; count of bases not matched to a gene: 6. CDR3 length: 14 residues. The chain's CDR3 is CASSVNRGSNEQFF. CDR3 in DNA: TGTGCCAGCAGTGTTAACAGGGGTTCCAATGAGCAGTTCTTC.

The V call is TRBV10-3, the J call TRBJ2-5, with D possibly TRBD1 on 5 matching bases. Looked up from germline, CDR1 is ENHRY and CDR2 is SYGVKD. Trimming took 6 bases from V and 4 from J, leaving 12 bases between them. This CDR3 is built from 13 residues. The CDR3 sequence: CAIRPAGIETQYF. CDR3 sequence (DNA): TGTGCCATCAGGCCCGCAGGGATAGAGACCCAGTACTTC.

To note about this clone: Other DNA variants within this sample encode the same CDR3. The J gene is TRBJ2-7, the V gene TRBV28; tentatively, D is TRBD1 (6 bases). Germline values: CDR1 MDHEN, CDR2 SYDVKM. This CDR3 spans 12 amino acids. V was clipped by 4 bases and J by 4 bases, with 8 bases between them. In DNA, the CDR3 is TGTGCCAGCAGTTCGGACAGATACGAGCAGTACTTC. This gives the protein CASSSDRYEQYF. The full variable domain, with the rest looked up from reference TRBV28 and TRBJ2-7, is DVKVTQSSRYLVKRTGEKVFLECVQDMDHENMFWYRQDPGLGLRLIYFSYDVKMKEKGDIPEGYSVSREKKERFSLILESASTNQTSMYLCASSSDRYEQYFGPGTRLTVT.

As to this clone: Distinct nucleotide sequences in the sample also encode this CDR3. The J gene is TRBJ2-1, the V gene TRBV5-1; the D is unclear. Trimming took off 0 bases at V and 3 bases at J, with 4 bases between the two ends. This CDR3 has 13 amino acids. The V gene's germline CDR1 is SGHRS and CDR2 YFSETQ. The CDR3 DNA sequence: TGCGCCAGCAGCTTGGGGTTCTACAATGAGCAGTTCTTC. Translated: CASSLGFYNEQFF.